Listed below are T cell receptor beta chains from one sample, sequenced in a study of blood T cell repertoires in COVID-19. The table came from immunoSEQ multiplex PCR; TCRdb's copy has only in-frame clones and leaves some out. This sample carries fewer than 2,000 clones, approximately 70% of them seen once, and the ten largest clones take approximately 28%. The sample consisted of peripheral blood. These receptors were collected from a man aged 65-85 years with active COVID-19. Both conserved end residues are part of each CDR3. The D gene is left open where the match is weak. For some rows the clone size is stated as once, few or many, or as a class when expanded; others skip it.

clone size	D gene	J gene	V gene	CDR3 DNA	CDR3 protein
once	.	TRBJ1-2	TRBV6-6	TGTGCCAGCAGTATAGTAGCTAACTATGGCTACACCTTC	CASSIVANYGYTF
.	TRBD2	TRBJ2-3	TRBV7-2	TGTGCCAGCAGCCCTAGCGGGGTAGAAGATACGCAGTATTTT	CASSPSGVEDTQYF
.	.	TRBJ1-3	TRBV7-2	TGTGCCAGCAGCTCCGTGGGGGCCTCTGGAAACACCATATATTTT	CASSSVGASGNTIYF
.	TRBD1	TRBJ1-1	TRBV18	TGTGCCAGCTCACCCGATCGGGGACAGGGAAGCGCTGAAGCTTTCTTT	CASSPDRGQGSAEAFF
.	.	TRBJ1-3	TRBV6-5	TGTGCCAGCAGTTATTCCGACACAACTGGAAACACCATATATTTT	CASSYSDTTGNTIYF
.	.	TRBJ2-2	TRBV7-8	TGTGCCAGCAGCTTAGGGACACGGAACACCGGGGAGCTGTTTTTT	CASSLGTRNTGELFF
.	.	TRBJ1-1	TRBV11-3	TGTGCCAGCAGCTTAGACAGGGACACTGAAGCTTTCTTT	CASSLDRDTEAFF
.	TRBD1	TRBJ1-1	TRBV19	TGTGCCAGTAGCTCAGGAAGCGCAGGGGGCATATCAGAAGCTTTCTTT	CASSSGSAGGISEAFF
medium-sized	.	TRBJ2-2	TRBV18	TGTGCCAGCTCACCACAGGGGACTAACACCGGGGAGCTGTTTTTT	CASSPQGTNTGELFF
large	.	TRBJ2-1	TRBV9	TGTGCCAGCAGCCTAGCGACTAGTCATGAGCAGTTCTTC	CASSLATSHEQFF
once	.	TRBJ2-4	TRBV6-5	TGTGCCAGCAGTCCTTTTGGAGAGGTAGAGGACATTCAGTACTTC	CASSPFGEVEDIQYF
.	TRBD1	TRBJ1-2	TRBV27	TGTGCCAGCAGTTTTGGGACAGGGGATGGCTACACCTTC	CASSFGTGDGYTF
.	TRBD2	TRBJ2-7	TRBV27	TGTGCCAGCAGTTCAATATTCACTAGCGAATACGAGCAGTACTTC	CASSSIFTSEYEQYF
.	.	TRBJ2-5	TRBV27	TGTGCCAGCAGGGCCAGGGGAGAGACCCAGTACTTC	CASRARGETQYF
.	.	TRBJ1-5	TRBV4-1	TGCGCCAGCAGCCAAGATGCCGCGCTTGCTCAGCCCCAGCATTTT	CASSQDAALAQPQHF
.	.	TRBJ1-1	TRBV5-1	TGCGCCAGCACCCCACAGGGTGGGAACACTGAAGCTTTCTTT	CASTPQGGNTEAFF
.	.	TRBJ2-7	TRBV25-1	TGTGCCAGCAGTCCACTGGGCCCGGGGGACGAGCAGTACTTC	CASSPLGPGDEQYF
few	.	TRBJ1-1	TRBV7-2	TGTGCCAGCAGCTTGGACGGAGGGTACACTGAAGCTTTCTTT	CASSLDGGYTEAFF
.	.	TRBJ2-1	TRBV7-3	TGTGCCAGCAGCTTAAATCTCGGTGTCAAGCAGTTCTTC	CASSLNLGVKQFF
large	.	TRBJ1-5	TRBV15	TGTGCCACCAGCAGAGATCCAAGAGGGAGGGAGCAGCCCCAGCATTTT	CATSRDPRGREQPQHF
.	.	TRBJ2-2	TRBV5-1	TGCGCCAGCAGCCAGGACACGGTCGGGGGTCCCGGGGAGCTGTTTTTT	CASSQDTVGGPGELFF
few	TRBD2	TRBJ2-7	TRBV18	TGTGCCAGCTCACCAGGACTAGCGGGGGCCTACGAGCAGTACTTC	CASSPGLAGAYEQYF